This T cell receptor beta chain was identified during a study of shared clonotypes between healthy human individuals (dated by TCRdb to 2020 to 2022). Broadly, across the study: Two women and three men aged 18 to 49 years were included in the cohort. For each donor, three plates each were used for CD4 naive and CD4 memory, two plates were used for CD8 naive, and one plate was used for CD8 memory. The study deeply sequenced blood TCR repertoires of roughly five healthy adults to estimate repertoire size and the extent of clonotype sharing between individuals. To increase sequencing depth and limit assay-specific biases, TCR repertoire library preparation and sequencing were carried out by different laboratories using diverse techniques. Per donor, leukapheresis produced somewhere between about 0.9 and 10 billion PBMCs. Overall results and qualifications from the work: About 5% of naive CD4, roughly 3.5% of naive CD8, about 2.5% of memory CD4, and 0.35% to 0.5% of memory CD8 clonotypes were shared across a few donors. The genetic and exposure-history diversity represented was limited by the small number of donors. Even with the large sequencing depth, rarefaction of the sorted-subset datasets indicated that sequencing was incomplete. Estimated clonotype richness was generally larger for naive than for memory subsets. Sampling was limited to blood, and TCR repertoires in tissue likely differ from TCR repertoires in blood. Compared with non-shared clonotypes, clonotypes shared by all four sorted-subset donors had higher generation probabilities. Pairwise subsampling indicated that sequencing depth was expected to affect the degree of clonotype sharing among donors.

Using the deep immunoSEQ assay, multiplex PCR amplified TCR CDR3 regions from genomic DNA. Extracted genomic DNA from each cell subset was distributed evenly across all wells of several immunoSEQ 96-well plates, and each plate was treated as a replicate. For sorted subsets, around 200 ng genomic DNA, equal to tens of thousands of T cell genomes, was loaded into each replicate PCR. Purified libraries were measured with a Qubit 3.0 fluorometer, size-checked on a Bioanalyzer 2100, and measured again with the KAPA Library Quantification kit. Every immunoSEQ 96-well plate was sequenced on a separate single-read 150-cycle Illumina NextSeq 550 flow cell. Regarding the original processing steps: Because the immunoSEQ output held only junctional sequences and lacked quality scores, the filtering could not match the filtering applied to full-length reads. Sequences were annotated with PyIR, a Python wrapper for IgBLAST v1.9, and V/J genes and CDR3 were assigned using IMGT germline references. Reads were removed for weak V/J assignments (E-value above 1e-6), missing CDR3, stop codons, out-of-frame junctions, or ambiguous translated residues. A V3J clonotype was defined by an identical inferred V gene, J gene, and CDR3 amino acid sequence. Percentage overlap between repertoires was computed as shared unique clonotypes divided by the size of the smaller repertoire. Repertoire richness was assessed with RTK rarefaction, the Chao1 estimator, and Recon v2.1 estimates of unobserved clonotypes. For all TCRbeta clonotypes obtained by the gDNA method from several donors, generation probabilities were computed with OLGA. TCRdb re-hosts the immuneACCESS table, in-frame sequences only. Its copies lack some clones; in the studies checked, an unresolved V gene accounts for under half of them, and the cause for the rest is not known. V, J and clone size were drawn from that table, and D and trimming were deduced from the DNA. The sample table records around 2,000,000 clones; around 96% of these occur just once. The top ten constitute 1.2% of the sample.

With respect to this clone: What this receptor recognizes is not known. Within one base of it there is no much larger clone, and no base qualities were kept.

The CDR3 numbers 15 residues from cysteine through phenylalanine. Left in the record is the CDR3 DNA by itself, 45 bases read in frame from the first base. V is shortened by 1 base, J by 3 bases, and the region joining them spans 13 bases. CDR1 SNHLY and CDR2 FYNNEI are derived from the germline V gene. CD8 naive samples were CD45RO-negative cells positively selected for CCR7, giving a CD45RA+CCR7+ population that excluded TemRA cells. The donors were healthy, HIV-negative adults with no recently reported acute infections or vaccinations. All donors were Caucasian adults living in Nashville, Tennessee, USA. After blood collection by leukapheresis, PBMCs were isolated using Ficoll-Histopaque density gradient centrifugation and then cryopreserved in the vapor phase of liquid nitrogen. Analytical flow cytometry was used to check the purity and quantity of each magnetically sorted T cell population. Each sorted fraction had its genomic DNA isolated and then quantified by UV absorbance on a Nanodrop 2000c.

This receptor was taken from a man aged 18 to 29 in good health. Sequencing input: naive CD8+ T cells sorted from blood. What the cell subset or site label conveys for this sample: CD45RA+CCR7+. The chain uses TRBV2 and TRBJ2-7; TRBD1 could be the D gene, as 6 bases match. CDR3 protein: CASSEGQAPGYEQYF. The DNA sequence is TGTGCCAGCAGTGAAGGACAGGCCCCGGGCTACGAGCAGTACTTC.